The T cell receptor beta chain described here comes from a study of blood T cells in healthy people across ages. Looked up from germline, CDR1 is SEHNR and CDR2 is FQNEAQ (reference sequence). CDR3 length: 13 amino acids. With 3 bases clipped from V and 8 bases from J, the junction kept 4 bases outside the gene matches. The authors ran a second PCR of 7 to 11 cycles using a sample-barcoded 5' primer and a J-beta primer mix. TCRdb passed the 5' RACE reads through MiXCR, listing each CDR3 protein once. Here the sample spans roughly 800,000 distinct CDR3 sequences, approximately 25% being singletons. These data were likewise used in another study, on T cells of mothers and their children.

The chain employs TRBV7-9 and TRBJ1-2, with 9 bases identical to TRBD1. Sequencing used blood. The TCR was taken from a boy aged 10-17 years in good health. CDR3 bases: TGTGCCAGCAGCTTTTGGACAGGGGAAGGCTACACCTTC. It encodes CASSFWTGEGYTF.